The 25 T cell receptor beta chains given below trace back to one sample, sequenced in a study of blood T cell repertoires in COVID-19. Some clones are missing from TCRdb's copy, which holds only in-frame ones; the method was immunoSEQ multiplex PCR. The data show about 290,000 clones, approximately 86% seen once. The sequenced material came from peripheral blood. All receptors come from a woman aged 45-65 years with active or convalescent COVID-19.

The chain carries TRBV5-1 and TRBJ1-4; perhaps TRBD1 as D (6 bases). Between the trimmed V and J ends, which lost 3 bases and 7 bases, there was a span of 13 bases. The CDR3 has 14 residues. Germline V gene data show CDR1 as SGHRS and CDR2 as YFSETQ. For the CDR3, the DNA is TGCGCCAGCAGCTCTGGGACATTGGGTGAAAAACTGTTTTTT. This gives the protein CASSSGTLGEKLFF.

This rearrangement joins TRBV5-1 to TRBJ2-4, with 9 bases matching TRBD1. This CDR3 comprises 17 residues. With 4 bases clipped from V and 2 bases from J, the junction kept 10 bases outside the gene matches. Germline V gene data show CDR1 as SGHRS and CDR2 as YFSETQ. CDR3 bases: TGCGCCAGCAGCCCCCTTGGGACAGGGAATACCAAAAACATTCAGTACTTC. Protein product: CASSPLGTGNTKNIQYF.

This clone was observed a few times. The chain links TRBV5-1 to TRBJ2-5; possible D gene TRBD1, 6 bases. Trimming took off 0 bases at V and 5 bases at J, with 11 bases between the two ends. The CDR3 runs 14 residues. The germline V gene has CDR1 SGHRS and CDR2 YFSETQ. The CDR3 reads CASSLEQGWETQYF. CDR3 nucleotide sequence: TGCGCCAGCAGCTTGGAACAGGGATGGGAGACCCAGTACTTC.

The V gene is TRBV6-2 or TRBV6-3, the J gene TRBJ2-6, with 8 nucleotides matching TRBD2. The V segment lost 2 bases and the J segment 0 bases; nucleotides outside the gene matches: 6. There are 18 residues in the CDR3. Germline V gene sequence: CDR1 MNHEY, CDR2 SVGEGT. The CDR3 nucleotides read TGTGCCAGCAGTTACCCGGGAGGGGTCTACTCTGGGGCCAACGTCCTGACTTTC. As protein: CASSYPGGVYSGANVLTF.

The chain carries TRBV5-1 and TRBJ2-7; D not certain. The CDR3 spans 13 residues. V dropped 2 bases and J dropped 6 bases, with 12 bases sitting between them. Germline V CDR1 and CDR2: SGHRS, YFSETQ. The CDR3 DNA is TGCGCCAGCAGCTTTGGATCGACGGGCGAGCAGTACTTC. It codes for CASSFGSTGEQYF.

A note on this clone: The identical CDR3 is also encoded by other nucleotide sequences in the sample. The chain links TRBV18 to TRBJ1-1, with TRBD1 as a possible D gene (5 bases). The CDR3 loop spans 14 amino acids. Germline CDR1 and CDR2: KGHSH and LQKENI. Trimming removed 3 bases from V and 5 bases from J, with 13 bases in between. CDR3 amino acids: CASSPGGSGTEAFF. The CDR3 DNA follows: TGTGCCAGCTCACCTGGGGGGTCTGGGACTGAAGCTTTCTTT.

The chain carries TRBV6-6 and TRBJ2-7, with 9 nucleotides matching TRBD1. V dropped 5 bases and J dropped 3; count of bases not matched to a gene: 8. The CDR3 contains 15 residues. The germline gives CDR1 MNHNY, CDR2 SVGAGI (reference sequence). CDR3 region: CASSNPGQGHYEQYF. CDR3 DNA sequence: TGTGCCAGCAGTAACCCGGGACAGGGCCACTACGAGCAGTACTTC.

The V gene is TRBV30, the J gene TRBJ2-1; D unclear. V lost 0 bases and J 4 bases, leaving 7 bases between the germline ends. The CDR3 consists of 13 residues. Germline CDR1 and CDR2: GTSNPN and SVGIG (reference sequence). The CDR3 nucleotides are TGTGCCTGGAGTGTTTACGGTTACAATGAGCAGTTCTTC. Translation gives CAWSVYGYNEQFF.

V gene TRBV7-9 combines with J gene TRBJ2-5, with D possibly being TRBD1 (6 bases). CDR1 and CDR2 from the germline V gene are SEHNR and FQNEAQ (reference sequence). V lost 5 bases and J 1 base, leaving 17 bases between the germline ends. This CDR3 region has 16 residues. The CDR3 reads CASSNLRGIGQETQYF. In nucleotides, the CDR3 is TGTGCCAGCAGCAACCTCAGGGGAATCGGCCAAGAGACCCAGTACTTC.

This clone was observed a few times. The chain couples TRBV5-6 to TRBJ2-1; D remains ambiguous. The CDR3 is made up of 13 amino acids. Between the trimmed V and J ends, which lost 1 base and 4 bases, there was a span of 6 bases. Germline CDR1 SGHDT, CDR2 YYEEEE. Written as DNA, the CDR3 is TGTGCCAGCAGCTTGTGGGCTTACAATGAGCAGTTCTTC. Its translation is CASSLWAYNEQFF. Using reference TRBV5-6 and TRBJ2-1 for the parts outside the CDR3, the full variable domain is DAGVTQSPTHLIKTRGQQVTLRCSPKSGHDTVSWYQQALGQGPQFIFQYYEEEERQRGNFPDRFSGHQFPNYSSELNVNALLLGDSALYLCASSLWAYNEQFFGPGTRLTVL.

The chain has TRBV4-2 and TRBJ1-2, with D maybe TRBD1 (5 bases). Trimming took off 3 bases at V and 4 bases at J, with 18 bases between the two ends. Germline V CDR1 and CDR2: LGHNA, YNFKEQ. This CDR3 comprises 16 residues. DNA for the CDR3: TGTGCCAGCAGCCAGGTCGCGGGCCGGGGGAGCTATGGCTACACCTTC. Encoded protein: CASSQVAGRGSYGYTF.

CDR3 DNA: TGTGCCACCAGTGATTGGCTAGGGGCCCTCCACTTT. It is translated as CATSDWLGALHF. The chain uses TRBV24-1 and TRBJ1-6, with D perhaps matching TRBD1 (5 bases). This CDR3 region has 12 residues. Germline V gene data show CDR1 as KGHDR and CDR2 as SFDVKD. Trimming cost V 2 bases and J 14 bases, with 9 bases left between them.

This clone was seen just once. The rearrangement joins TRBV5-1 to TRBJ1-1; 9 bases are a match to TRBD1. V gave up 0 bases and J gave up 8 bases; unmatched junction bases: 8. The length of the CDR3 is 15 residues. Germline assignment: CDR1 SGHRS and CDR2 YFSETQ. This CDR3 is CASSLAGTGLGEAFF. As DNA, the CDR3 is TGCGCCAGCAGCTTGGCCGGGACAGGGCTCGGCGAAGCTTTCTTT. Full variable domain (remainder filled in from reference TRBV5-1 and TRBJ1-1): KAGVTQTPRYLIKTRGQQVTLSCSPISGHRSVSWYQQTPGQGLQFLFEYFSETQRNKGNFPGRFSGRQFSNSRSEMNVSTLELGDSALYLCASSLAGTGLGEAFFGQGTRLTVV.

A single count supports this clone. This rearrangement joins TRBV5-1 to TRBJ2-7, with a weak D call TRBD1 (5 bases). The germline V gene encodes CDR1 SGHRS and CDR2 YFSETQ. V was pared by 0 bases and J by 9 bases, with 13 bases between. CDR3 length: 13 residues. This CDR3 is CASSLATDTGQYF. The CDR3 DNA reads TGCGCCAGCAGCTTGGCCACGGACACGGGGCAGTACTTC. The complete variable domain, with remaining parts taken from reference TRBV5-1 and TRBJ2-7, reads KAGVTQTPRYLIKTRGQQVTLSCSPISGHRSVSWYQQTPGQGLQFLFEYFSETQRNKGNFPGRFSGRQFSNSRSEMNVSTLELGDSALYLCASSLATDTGQYFGPGTRLTVT.

The chain combines TRBV6-5 with TRBJ2-2, with 7 bases that match TRBD1. Germline lookup yields CDR1 MNHEY and CDR2 SVGAGI. This CDR3 has 15 residues. Trimming removed 8 bases from V and 3 bases from J; junction bases left unmatched: 9. The CDR3 is CASVKQGQHTGELFF. The CDR3 DNA sequence: TGTGCCAGCGTTAAACAGGGACAGCACACCGGGGAGCTGTTTTTT.

The genes are TRBV5-1 and TRBJ1-2, with D possibly TRBD1 on 5 matching bases. Trimming removed 0 bases at V and 4 bases at J, with 10 bases between. The CDR3 has 14 residues. Germline-derived CDR1 and CDR2 are SGHRS and YFSETQ. The chain's CDR3 is CASSLGQHLYGYTF. The CDR3 coding sequence is TGCGCCAGCAGCTTGGGACAGCACCTCTATGGCTACACCTTC.

The chain carries TRBV7-8 and TRBJ2-1, with 8 bases fitting TRBD2. V was pared by 5 bases and J by 8 bases, with 8 bases of the junction left unmatched. Germline-derived CDR1 and CDR2 are SGHVS and FQNEAQ. The CDR3 spans 14 residues. The CDR3 is CASSRAGAGDEQFF. For the CDR3, the DNA is TGTGCCAGCAGCCGCGCCGGAGCGGGAGATGAGCAGTTCTTC.

The rearrangement joins TRBV4-1 to TRBJ2-5; 10 bases agree with TRBD2. This CDR3 comprises 16 residues. V gave up 3 bases and J gave up 2 bases; unmatched junction bases: 6. Per the germline V gene, CDR1 is MGHRA and CDR2 is YSYEKL. The CDR3 bases are TGCGCCAGCAGCCACGGACTAGCGGACCCTCAAGAGACCCAGTACTTC. Residues: CASSHGLADPQETQYF.

DNA of the CDR3: TGCGCCAGCAGAACTTCGAGACAGGTCGACAATGAGCAGTTCTTC. It is translated as CASRTSRQVDNEQFF. The chain combines TRBV5-1 with TRBJ2-1; a weak D match, TRBD1 (6 bases). Per germline, CDR1 SGHRS and CDR2 YFSETQ. The CDR3 totals 15 residues. Trimming left V 5 bases short and J 5 bases short, with 17 bases between. Supplemented by reference TRBV5-1 and TRBJ2-1, the full variable domain reads KAGVTQTPRYLIKTRGQQVTLSCSPISGHRSVSWYQQTPGQGLQFLFEYFSETQRNKGNFPGRFSGRQFSNSRSEMNVSTLELGDSALYLCASRTSRQVDNEQFFGPGTRLTVL.

The CDR3 spells CASRPGGIGEQYF. CDR3 in DNA: TGTGCCAGCAGACCAGGGGGCATCGGCGAGCAGTACTTC. This chain links TRBV7-9 with TRBJ2-7; 8 bases match TRBD1. The CDR3 is 13 amino acids. The V segment lost 6 bases and the J segment 6 bases; nucleotides outside the gene matches: 7. Germline V gene sequence: CDR1 SEHNR, CDR2 FQNEAQ (reference sequence).

The V and J genes are TRBV27 and TRBJ2-2, with D possibly being TRBD2 (5 bases). This CDR3 comprises 15 residues. V was shortened by 8 bases and J by 3 bases, with 16 bases between the two germline ends. The germline V gene encodes CDR1 MNHEY and CDR2 SMNVEV (reference sequence). CDR3 DNA: TGTGCCAGCGCCCGGCTGCCGGGGTACACCGGGGAGCTGTTTTTT. It translates to CASARLPGYTGELFF.

The table lists this clone with a count of one. V is TRBV4-1 and J is TRBJ1-5; 9 bases are a match to TRBD1. J was trimmed by 7 bases and V by 4 bases; bases with no gene match: 8. Germline assignment: CDR1 MGHRA and CDR2 YSYEKL. The CDR3 totals 15 residues. This CDR3 reads CASSPTTGGWQPQHF. CDR3 in DNA: TGCGCCAGCAGCCCCACTACAGGGGGCTGGCAGCCCCAGCATTTT.

This rearrangement joins TRBV19 to TRBJ2-2, with TRBD2 matching 8 bases. CDR1 LNHDA and CDR2 SQIVND come from the germline V gene (reference sequence). This CDR3 spans 14 amino acids. V shed 9 bases, J shed 5 bases, and the junction held 8 bases outside the gene matches. CDR3 sequence: CASTGTRRTGELFF. In DNA form, the CDR3 reads TGTGCCAGCACCGGGACTAGACGTACCGGGGAGCTGTTTTTT.

Notes on this clone: A read error may produce the germline difference seen at one junction end. The V gene is TRBV6-1, the J gene TRBJ1-1; D gene uncertain. CDR1 is MNHNS, CDR2 SASEGT, per germline. The length of the CDR3 is 15 residues. This chain's CDR3 is CASREAAAGNTEAFF. The CDR3 DNA follows: TGTGCCAGCAGAGAAGCAGCGGCGGGGAACACTGAAGCTTTCTTT.

This clone was seen only once. The chain carries TRBV28 and TRBJ2-1; 13 bases are a match to TRBD2. Trimming removed 11 bases from V and 7 bases from J; junction bases left unmatched: 8. The CDR3 covers 14 residues. Germline lookup yields CDR1 MDHEN and CDR2 SYDVKM. CDR3 nucleotides: TGTGCCTCCTCCGGGACTAGCGGGAAGAATGAGCAGTTCTTC. Translation: CASSGTSGKNEQFF. Combining the CDR3 with reference TRBV28 and TRBJ2-1 gives the whole variable domain DVKVTQSSRYLVKRTGEKVFLECVQDMDHENMFWYRQDPGLGLRLIYFSYDVKMKEKGDIPEGYSVSREKKERFSLILESASTNQTSMYLCASSGTSGKNEQFFGPGTRLTVL.